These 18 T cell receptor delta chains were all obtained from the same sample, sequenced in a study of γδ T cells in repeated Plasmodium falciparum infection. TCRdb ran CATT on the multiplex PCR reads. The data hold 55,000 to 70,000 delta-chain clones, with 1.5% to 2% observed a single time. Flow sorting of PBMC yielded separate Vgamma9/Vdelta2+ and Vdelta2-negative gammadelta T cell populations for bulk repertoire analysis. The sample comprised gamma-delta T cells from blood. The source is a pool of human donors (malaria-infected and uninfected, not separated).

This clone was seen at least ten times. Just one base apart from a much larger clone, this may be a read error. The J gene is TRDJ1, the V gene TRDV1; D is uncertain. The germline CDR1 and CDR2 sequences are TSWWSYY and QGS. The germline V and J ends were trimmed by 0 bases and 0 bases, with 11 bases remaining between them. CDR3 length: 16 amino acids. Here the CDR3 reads CALGELPSPYTDKLIF. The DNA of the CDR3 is TGTGCTCTTGGGGAACTGCCCTCACCGTACACCGATAAACTCATCTTT.

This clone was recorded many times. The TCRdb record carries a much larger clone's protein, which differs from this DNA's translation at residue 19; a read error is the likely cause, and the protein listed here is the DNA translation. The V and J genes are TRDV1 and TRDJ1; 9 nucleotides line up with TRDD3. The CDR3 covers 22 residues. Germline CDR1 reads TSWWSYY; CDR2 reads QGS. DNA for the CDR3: TGTGCTCTTGGGGTATTCTTCCGGAGTCGGGGGATACTCGGCTCACGAAGCGATAGACTCATCTTT. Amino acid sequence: CALGVFFRSRGILGSRSDRLIF.

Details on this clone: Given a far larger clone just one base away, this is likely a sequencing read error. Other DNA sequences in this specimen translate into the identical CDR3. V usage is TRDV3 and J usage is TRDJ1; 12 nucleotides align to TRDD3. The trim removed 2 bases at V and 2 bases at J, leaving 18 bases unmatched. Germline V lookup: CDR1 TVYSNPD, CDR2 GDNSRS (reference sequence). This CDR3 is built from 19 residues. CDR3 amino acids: CAFWIPYTLLGDTTDKLIF. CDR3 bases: TGTGCCTTTTGGATCCCCTATACCCTGCTGGGGGATACGACCGATAAACTCATCTTT.

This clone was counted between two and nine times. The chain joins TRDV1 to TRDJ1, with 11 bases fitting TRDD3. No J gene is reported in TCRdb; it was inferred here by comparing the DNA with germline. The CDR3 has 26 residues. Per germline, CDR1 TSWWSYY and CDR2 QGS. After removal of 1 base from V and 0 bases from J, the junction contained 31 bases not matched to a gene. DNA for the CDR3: TGTGCTCTTGGGGAACGCCTTCCTACGGTCTGGTACTGGGGGATAAAAGTAGACCAATACACCGATAAACTCATCTTT. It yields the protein CALGERLPTVWYWGIKVDQYTDKLIF.

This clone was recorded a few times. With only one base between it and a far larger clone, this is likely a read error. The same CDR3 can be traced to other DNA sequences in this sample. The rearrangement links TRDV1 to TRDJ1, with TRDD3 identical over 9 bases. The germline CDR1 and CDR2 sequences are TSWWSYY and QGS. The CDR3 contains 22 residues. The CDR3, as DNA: TGTGCTCTTGGGGAATGGCTCCCAACCCCTGGGGGATTTAGGGGAGACACTGATAAACTCATCTTT. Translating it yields CALGEWLPTPGGFRGDTDKLIF.

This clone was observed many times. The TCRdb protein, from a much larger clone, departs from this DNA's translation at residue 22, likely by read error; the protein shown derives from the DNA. The CDR3 protein is CACDTSLLRMGSQEDPKPTLYADKLIF. The CDR3 DNA reads TGTGCCTGTGACACATCTCTCCTGAGAATGGGATCACAGGAGGACCCAAAACCGACTCTCTACGCCGATAAACTCATCTTT. This rearrangement joins TRDV2 to TRDJ1, with D perhaps TRDD3 (5 bases). Germline loops: CDR1 GEAIGNYY, CDR2 EKD. V was shortened by 1 base and J by 3 bases, with 50 bases between the two germline ends. There are 27 residues in the CDR3.

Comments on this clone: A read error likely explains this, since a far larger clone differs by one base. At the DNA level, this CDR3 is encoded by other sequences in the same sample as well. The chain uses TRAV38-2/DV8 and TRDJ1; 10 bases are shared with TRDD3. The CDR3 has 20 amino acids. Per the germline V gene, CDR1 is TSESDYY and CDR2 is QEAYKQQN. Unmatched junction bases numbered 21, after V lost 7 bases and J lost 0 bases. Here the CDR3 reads CAYALSRWGILRYYTDKLIF. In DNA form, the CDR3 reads TGTGCTTATGCTCTGAGTAGATGGGGGATACTAAGATATTACACCGATAAACTCATCTTT.

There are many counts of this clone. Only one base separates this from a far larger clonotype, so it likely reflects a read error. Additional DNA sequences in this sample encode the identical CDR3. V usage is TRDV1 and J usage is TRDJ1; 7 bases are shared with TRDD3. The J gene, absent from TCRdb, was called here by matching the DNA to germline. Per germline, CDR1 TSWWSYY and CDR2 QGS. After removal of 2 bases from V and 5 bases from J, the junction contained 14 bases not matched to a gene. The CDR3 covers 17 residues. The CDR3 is CALGEELGLRATDKLIF. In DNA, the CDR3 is TGTGCTCTTGGGGAAGAACTGGGGCTTAGGGCCACTGATAAACTCATCTTT.

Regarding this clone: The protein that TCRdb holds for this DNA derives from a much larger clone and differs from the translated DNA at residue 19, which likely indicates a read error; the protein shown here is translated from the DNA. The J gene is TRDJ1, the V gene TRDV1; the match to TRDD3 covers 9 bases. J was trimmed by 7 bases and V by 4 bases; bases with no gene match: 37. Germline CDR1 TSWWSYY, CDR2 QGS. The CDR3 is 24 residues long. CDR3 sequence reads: CALGGPGSVTTGALGESRSGKLIF. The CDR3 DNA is TGTGCTCTTGGGGGCCCTGGGAGTGTGACGACCGGGGCACTGGGGGAGAGTCGGTCCGGTAAACTCATCTTT.

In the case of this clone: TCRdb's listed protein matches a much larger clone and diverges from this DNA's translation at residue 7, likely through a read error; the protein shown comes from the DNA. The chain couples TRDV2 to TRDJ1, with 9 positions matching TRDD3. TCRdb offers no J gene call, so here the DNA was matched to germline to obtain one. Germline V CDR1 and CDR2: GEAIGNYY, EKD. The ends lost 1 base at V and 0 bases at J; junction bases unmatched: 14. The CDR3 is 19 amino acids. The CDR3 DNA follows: TGTGCCTGTGACACGCGGGCTTTACTGGGGGACGGATACACCGATAAACTCATCTTT. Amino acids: CACDTRALLGDGYTDKLIF.

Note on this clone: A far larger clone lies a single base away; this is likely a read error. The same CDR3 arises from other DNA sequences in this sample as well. The CDR3 DNA sequence: TGTGCTCTTGGGGAATACAGGATGGGGGACGAAGTAACACCCTTCGACAAACTCATCTTT. It specifies CALGEYRMGDEVTPFDKLIF. The V and J genes are TRDV1 and TRDJ1; TRDD3 agrees at 7 bases. Since TCRdb gives no J gene, matching the DNA to germline was used here to assign it. CDR1 is TSWWSYY, CDR2 QGS, per germline. The V segment lost 2 bases and the J segment 8 bases; nucleotides outside the gene matches: 26. The CDR3 is 20 residues long.

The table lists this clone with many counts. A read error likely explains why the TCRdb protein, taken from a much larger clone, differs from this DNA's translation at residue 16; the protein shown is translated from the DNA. CDR3 coding DNA: TGTGCTCTTGGGGAAAATTCCTGCGGCCTTCTCCTGTGGGGGATACGGAAACTCATCTTT. Translated, it gives CALGENSCGLLLWGIRKLIF. The V and J genes are TRDV1 and TRDJ1; 11 nucleotides match TRDD3. Germline CDR1 reads TSWWSYY; CDR2 reads QGS. J gave up 8 bases and V 2 bases, and 22 bases lay outside the gene matches. The CDR3 spans 20 residues.

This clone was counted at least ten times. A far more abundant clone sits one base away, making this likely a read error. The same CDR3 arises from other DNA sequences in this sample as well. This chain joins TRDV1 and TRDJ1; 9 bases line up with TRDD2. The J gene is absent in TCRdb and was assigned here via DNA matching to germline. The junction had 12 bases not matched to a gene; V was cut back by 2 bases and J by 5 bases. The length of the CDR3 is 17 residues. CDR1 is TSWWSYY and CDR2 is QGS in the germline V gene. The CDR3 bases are TGTGCTCTTGGGGAAACTCCTTCCTACGGGGGGTGGGATAAACTCATCTTT. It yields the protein CALGETPSYGGWDKLIF.

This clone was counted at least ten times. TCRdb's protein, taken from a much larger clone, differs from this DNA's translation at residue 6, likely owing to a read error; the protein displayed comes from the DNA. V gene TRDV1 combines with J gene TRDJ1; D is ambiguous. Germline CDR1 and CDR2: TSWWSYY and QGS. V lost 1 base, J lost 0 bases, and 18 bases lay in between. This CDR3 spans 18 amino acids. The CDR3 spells CALGEHVASAPYTDKLIF. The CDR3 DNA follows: TGTGCTCTTGGGGAACACGTAGCTTCGGCCCCGTACACCGATAAACTCATCTTT.

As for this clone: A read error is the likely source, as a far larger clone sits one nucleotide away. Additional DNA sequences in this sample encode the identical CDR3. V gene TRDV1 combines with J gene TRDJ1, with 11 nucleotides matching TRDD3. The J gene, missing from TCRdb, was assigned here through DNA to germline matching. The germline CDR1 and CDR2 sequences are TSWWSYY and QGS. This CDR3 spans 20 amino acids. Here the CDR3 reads CALGAAFGWWGIRGTDKLIF. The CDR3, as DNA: TGTGCTCTTGGGGCCGCCTTCGGCTGGTGGGGGATACGGGGGACCGACAAACTCATCTTT.

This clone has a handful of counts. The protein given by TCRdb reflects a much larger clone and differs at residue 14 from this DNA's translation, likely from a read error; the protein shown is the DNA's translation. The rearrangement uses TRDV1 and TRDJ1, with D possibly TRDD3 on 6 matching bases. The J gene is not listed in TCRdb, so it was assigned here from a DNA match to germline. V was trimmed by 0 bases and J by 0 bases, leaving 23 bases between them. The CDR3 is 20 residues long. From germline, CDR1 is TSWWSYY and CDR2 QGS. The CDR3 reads CALGELPRGGTTKHTDKLIF. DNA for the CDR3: TGTGCTCTTGGGGAACTTCCCAGGGGGGGGACCACTAAGCACACCGATAAACTCATCTTT.

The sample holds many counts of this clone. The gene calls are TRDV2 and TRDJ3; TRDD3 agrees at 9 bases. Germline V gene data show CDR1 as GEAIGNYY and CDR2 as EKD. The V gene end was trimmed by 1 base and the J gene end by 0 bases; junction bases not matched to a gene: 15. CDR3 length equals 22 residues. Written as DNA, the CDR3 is TGTGCCTGTGACACGAGCCAACCCTCGACGGGGGATACCTCCTGGGACACCCGACAGATGTTTTTC. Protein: CACDTSQPSTGDTSWDTRQMFF.

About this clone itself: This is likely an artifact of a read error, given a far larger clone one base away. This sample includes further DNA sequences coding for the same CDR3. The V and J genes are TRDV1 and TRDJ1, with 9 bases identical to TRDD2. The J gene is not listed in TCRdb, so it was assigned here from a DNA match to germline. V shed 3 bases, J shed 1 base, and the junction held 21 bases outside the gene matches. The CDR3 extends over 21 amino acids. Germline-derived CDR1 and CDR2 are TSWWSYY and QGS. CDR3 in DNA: TGTGCTCTTGGGGACCGGGCCTTCCTACTAACGGGGATCTTCGGCACCGATAAACTCATCTTT. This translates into CALGDRAFLLTGIFGTDKLIF.